This TCR beta chain is from a study of blood T cell repertoires in COVID-19. On the study more broadly: Italy, Spain and the United States were the sources of the convalescent and acute COVID-19 samples. PBMCs, B-cell-depleted T cells, or T cells were the source of the cDNA or gDNA that made up the material.

Germline V gene data show CDR1 as KGHDR and CDR2 as SFDVKD. The CDR3 is 17 residues long. With 4 bases removed from V and 7 bases from J, the gap between germline ends came to 23 bases. Per the original data handling: Using reference gene primer amplification, nucleated cell counts were estimated. Measured with immunoSEQ multiplex PCR; TCRdb has only the in-frame clones, and not every one. V and J calls and clone size are given by that table; D and trimming were obtained from the DNA. The sample holds about 34,000 clones, approximately 84% seen once. V gene TRBV24-1 combines with J gene TRBJ2-3, with a possible D match to TRBD1 (6 bases). The clonotype comes from a man between 70 and 80 years old with COVID-19, enrolled during active disease. Sequencing was done on a sample of peripheral blood. The CDR3 DNA is TGTGCCACCAGTGAGCGTATAACAGGGCTACGCGGTTATACGCAGTATTTT. As protein: CATSERITGLRGYTQYF.